Here is one TCR beta chain with its context. This CDR3 contains 16 residues. CDR1 is DFQATT and CDR2 is SNEGSKA in the germline V gene (reference sequence). The authors generated TCR beta cDNA through 5'RACE template switching with UMIs. After re-calling the 5' RACE reads, TCRdb lists one entry per CDR3 protein, DNA absent. The sample table includes approximately 22,000 distinct CDR3 sequences. This sample is drawn from a study of T cells expressing NK-cell markers. The chain has TRBV20-1 and TRBJ2-1; TCRdb's D gene call, TRBD1, goes unchecked for lack of DNA. The clonotype comes from a man aged 18 to 69 in good health. What was sequenced was blood T cells: a sorted CD56 or NKG2C T cell subset, CD4+ or CD8+ T cells, or bulk PBMC T cells (not recorded which). The chain's CDR3 is CSALFGGRGVYNEQFF.